Presented here are 19 T cell receptor beta chains from one specimen sequenced in a study of cytomegalovirus exposure and HLA in healthy donors. This PCR relied on a set of 60 Vbeta primers and 13 Jbeta primers. TCRdb's table, derived via immunoSEQ multiplex PCR, lists solely in-frame clones and lacks some. The repertoire consists of approximately 150,000 clones, with around 79% occurring once and the leading ten covering 3.5% to 5.5%. Material for sequencing was PBMCs. These receptors came from a man aged 40-50 years in good health and CMV-seronegative.

This chain joins TRBV25-1 and TRBJ2-2; perhaps TRBD2 as D (5 bases). V shed 3 bases and J shed 3 bases, with 17 bases lying between them. This CDR3 comprises 17 residues. Germline V gives CDR1 MGHDK, CDR2 SYGVNS. CDR3 in amino acids: CASSDLPGLDYTGELFF. The CDR3 DNA is TGTGCCAGCAGTGACCTTCCCGGACTGGACTACACCGGGGAGCTGTTTTTT.

V and J are TRBV5-1 and TRBJ1-1, with a weak D call TRBD1 (5 bases). V lost 0 bases and J 1 base, leaving 10 bases between the germline ends. Per germline, CDR1 SGHRS and CDR2 YFSETQ. This CDR3 is 15 amino acids long. The CDR3 loop reads CASSLARVGNTEAFF. CDR3 nucleotides: TGCGCCAGCAGCTTGGCCAGGGTCGGGAACACTGAAGCTTTCTTT.

The chain recombines TRBV27 with TRBJ2-7, with 9 bases matching TRBD1. The CDR3 is 15 amino acids. CDR1 is MNHEY, CDR2 SMNVEV, per germline (reference sequence). With 4 bases clipped from V and 3 bases from J, the junction kept 7 bases outside the gene matches. The CDR3 DNA is TGTGCCAGCAGTTCGGGATTGACAGGGGGCTACGAGCAGTACTTC. Its translation: CASSSGLTGGYEQYF.

This clone has just a few counts. The chain is built from TRBV6-1 and TRBJ2-5, with TRBD2 matching over 9 bases. In germline, CDR1 is MNHNS, CDR2 SASEGT. The ends lost 3 bases at V and 5 bases at J; junction bases unmatched: 7. The CDR3 totals 15 residues. CDR3 sequence (DNA): TGTGCCAGCAGTGATTTGGGACTAGCTAAGGAGACCCAGTACTTC. This codes for CASSDLGLAKETQYF.

The chain carries TRBV13 and TRBJ2-7, with 7 positions matching TRBD1. Germline loops: CDR1 PRHDT, CDR2 FYEKMQ (reference sequence). The junction had 11 bases not matched to a gene; V was cut back by 4 bases and J by 5 bases. This CDR3 is built from 15 residues. CDR3 region: CASSSLRQGSHEQYF. The CDR3 DNA reads TGTGCCAGCAGCTCCCTCCGACAGGGTTCCCACGAGCAGTACTTC.

The gene calls are TRBV5-8 and TRBJ2-2; D remains unclear. The CDR3 runs to 16 residues. The ends were cut back, 4 bases at V and 4 bases at J, with 17 bases in the middle. In germline, CDR1 is SGHTS, CDR2 YDEGEE. The CDR3 DNA follows: TGTGCCAGCAGCCCCCCAAGACACCGTGGCACCGGGGAGCTGTTTTTT. It yields the protein CASSPPRHRGTGELFF.

This clone has more than one count but fewer than ten. The V and J genes are TRBV29-1 and TRBJ2-7, with 7 bases that match TRBD2. The ends lost 6 bases at V and 6 bases at J; junction bases unmatched: 8. There are 12 residues in the CDR3. Germline V gene data show CDR1 as SQVTM and CDR2 as ANQGSEA. Here the CDR3 reads CSVETGTIEQYF. The CDR3 nucleotides read TGCAGCGTAGAAACCGGGACTATCGAGCAGTACTTC.

This clone was counted between two and nine times. In DNA form, the CDR3 reads TGCAGCGTTGTCAGGGAGGTGACCGGGGAGCTGTTTTTT. It codes for CSVVREVTGELFF. This chain uses TRBV29-1 with TRBJ2-2; TRBD2 might be the D (6 bases). This CDR3 region has 13 residues. The V end was cut by 4 bases, the J end by 5 bases, with 11 bases between. Looked up from germline, CDR1 is SQVTM and CDR2 is ANQGSEA.

The genes are TRBV2 and TRBJ2-1, with 8 bases fitting TRBD1. V trimming: 6 bases; J trimming: 8 bases; junction bases outside the gene matches: 3. The CDR3 consists of 12 residues. The V gene's germline CDR1 is SNHLY and CDR2 FYNNEI. The CDR3 spells CASRSGGYEQFF. For the CDR3, the DNA is TGTGCCAGCAGGTCAGGGGGCTATGAGCAGTTCTTC.

The chain employs TRBV6-5 and TRBJ2-7, with D unresolved. Germline CDR1 and CDR2: MNHEY and SVGAGI. The CDR3 sequence is 15 residues long. Deletions cut 6 bases from V and 0 bases from J, with 15 bases between. The CDR3 region has the DNA TGTGCCAGCAGGAGGATGAGTGTCGGCTCCTACGAGCAGTACTTC. Translating gives CASRRMSVGSYEQYF.

The chain links TRBV5-1 to TRBJ1-1; 7 nucleotides align to TRBD1. The CDR3 has 14 residues. Germline CDR1 reads SGHRS; CDR2 reads YFSETQ. V shed 5 bases, J shed 4 bases, and the junction held 8 bases outside the gene matches. This CDR3 reads CASRRGQEGTEAFF. DNA of the CDR3: TGCGCCAGCAGACGTGGACAGGAGGGCACTGAAGCTTTCTTT.

The chain carries TRBV5-8 and TRBJ2-1; D gene unclear. V was shortened by 0 bases and J by 1 base, with 8 bases between the two germline ends. Germline loops: CDR1 SGHTS, CDR2 YDEGEE. The CDR3 is 15 amino acids. CDR3 protein: CASSLGLRSYNEQFF. The DNA for the CDR3 is TGTGCCAGCAGCTTGGGACTGAGGTCCTACAATGAGCAGTTCTTC.

This clone appeared a few times. This rearrangement joins TRBV6-1 to TRBJ1-5; the D is unclear. CDR3 length: 17 amino acids. The germline V and J ends were trimmed by 0 bases and 2 bases, with 14 bases remaining between them. Germline values: CDR1 MNHNS, CDR2 SASEGT. Written as DNA, the CDR3 is TGTGCCAGCAGTGAAGCCAGTGTGAGTCGGGGCAATCAGCCCCAGCATTTT. It translates to CASSEASVSRGNQPQHF.

This chain links TRBV7-2 with TRBJ1-1, with D perhaps matching TRBD1 (5 bases). The length of the CDR3 is 13 residues. Germline V gene data show CDR1 as SGHTA and CDR2 as FQGNSA. With 0 bases removed from V and 7 bases from J, the gap between germline ends came to 9 bases. The CDR3 DNA reads TGTGCCAGCAGCTTAGCAAGGGGCGATGAAGCTTTCTTT. It encodes CASSLARGDEAFF.

The V call is TRBV29-1, the J call TRBJ1-1; D uncertain. The germline V gene encodes CDR1 SQVTM and CDR2 ANQGSEA. Trimming took off 4 bases at V and 1 base at J, with 4 bases between the two ends. This CDR3 comprises 11 residues. The CDR3 loop reads CSVAKNTEAFF. The CDR3 nucleotides read TGCAGCGTTGCCAAGAACACTGAAGCTTTCTTT. Variable domain in full (rest from reference TRBV29-1 and TRBJ1-1): SAVISQKPSRDICQRGTSLTIQCQVDSQVTMMFWYRQQPGQSLTLIATANQGSEATYESGFVIDKFPISRPNLTFSTLTVSNMSPEDSSIYLCSVAKNTEAFFGQGTRLTVV.

The rearrangement uses TRBV2 and TRBJ2-3; 10 positions match TRBD2. Germline trimming cut 3 bases from V and 5 bases from J; bases unmatched to any gene: 8. CDR1 and CDR2 (germline): SNHLY, FYNNEI. The CDR3 extends over 16 amino acids. The CDR3 here is CASSDSGGRWIDTQYF. CDR3 nucleotides: TGTGCCAGCAGTGATAGCGGGGGGCGTTGGATAGATACGCAGTATTTT.

The chain is built from TRBV4-1 and TRBJ2-5, with 7 bases lining up with TRBD2. CDR1 is MGHRA, CDR2 YSYEKL, per germline. This CDR3 is built from 16 residues. V lost 4 bases and J lost 2; bases outside the gene matches: 10. CDR3 in amino acids: CASSPPRGDRQETQYF. For the CDR3, the DNA is TGCGCCAGCAGCCCCCCCCGGGGGGATCGTCAAGAGACCCAGTACTTC.

The chain recombines TRBV5-1 with TRBJ2-3, with 9 nucleotides matching TRBD2. Germline CDR1 reads SGHRS; CDR2 reads YFSETQ. The V gene end was trimmed by 2 bases and the J gene end by 4 bases; junction bases not matched to a gene: 2. The CDR3 contains 14 residues. The chain's CDR3 is CASSLLAGADTQYF. Written as DNA, the CDR3 is TGCGCCAGCAGCTTACTAGCGGGTGCAGATACGCAGTATTTT.

The chain has TRBV6-1 and TRBJ2-5, with D hard to call. V was pared by 2 bases and J by 9 bases, with 16 bases between. The CDR3 sequence is 14 residues long. Looked up from germline, CDR1 is MNHNS and CDR2 is SASEGT. The CDR3 protein is CASSEYAGRPPQYF. CDR3 sequence (DNA): TGTGCCAGCAGTGAATACGCAGGTCGTCCTCCCCAGTACTTC.